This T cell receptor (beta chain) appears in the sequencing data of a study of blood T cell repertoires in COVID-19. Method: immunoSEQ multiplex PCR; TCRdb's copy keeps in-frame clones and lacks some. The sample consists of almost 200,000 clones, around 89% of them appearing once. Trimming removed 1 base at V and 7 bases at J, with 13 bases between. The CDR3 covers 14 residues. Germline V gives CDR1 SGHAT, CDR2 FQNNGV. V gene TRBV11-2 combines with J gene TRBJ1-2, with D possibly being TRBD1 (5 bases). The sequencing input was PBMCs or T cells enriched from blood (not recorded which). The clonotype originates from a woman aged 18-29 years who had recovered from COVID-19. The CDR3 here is CASSLAREVGGYTF. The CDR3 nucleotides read TGTGCCAGCAGCTTAGCCAGGGAGGTCGGTGGCTACACCTTC. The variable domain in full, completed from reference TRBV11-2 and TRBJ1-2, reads EAGVAQSPRYKIIEKRQSVAFWCNPISGHATLYWYQQILGQGPKLLIQFQNNGVVDDSQLPKDRFSAERLKGVDSTLKIQPAKLEDSAVYLCASSLAREVGGYTFGSGTRLTVV.